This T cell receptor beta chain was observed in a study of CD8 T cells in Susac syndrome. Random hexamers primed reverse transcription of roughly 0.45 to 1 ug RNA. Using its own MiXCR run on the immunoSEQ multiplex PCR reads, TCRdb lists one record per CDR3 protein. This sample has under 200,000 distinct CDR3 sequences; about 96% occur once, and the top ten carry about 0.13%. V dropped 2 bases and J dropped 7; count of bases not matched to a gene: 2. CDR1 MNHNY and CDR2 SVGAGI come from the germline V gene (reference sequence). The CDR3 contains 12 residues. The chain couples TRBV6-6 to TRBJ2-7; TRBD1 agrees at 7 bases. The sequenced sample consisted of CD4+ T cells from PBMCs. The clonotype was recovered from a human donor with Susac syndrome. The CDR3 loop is CASSYPRGEQYV. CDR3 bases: TGTGCCAGCAGTTACCCCAGGGGGGAGCAGTACGTC.